Reported below is one TCR beta chain. The entry originates in a study of Graves' ophthalmopathy and Graves' hyperthyroidism. RNA served as the template for amplifying TCR beta CDR3 regions. HTBI primers served in a first-round RT-PCR, which a second-round multiplex PCR followed. From the multiplex PCR reads, TCRdb called clonotypes with MiXCR, one entry per CDR3 protein. The table includes hundreds of thousands of distinct CDR3 sequences, 20% to 25% detected once. This sequence was found in a woman in her fifties or sixties with Graves' ophthalmopathy. The sequencing sample was made of peripheral blood.

CDR3 region: CASRTTGGTYEQYF. DNA for the CDR3: TGTGCCAGTAGGACGACAGGGGGGACCTACGAGCAGTACTTC. The chain joins TRBV19 to TRBJ2-7; TRBD1 matches 9 bases. Germline V gives CDR1 LNHDA, CDR2 SQIVND (reference sequence). The CDR3 loop spans 14 amino acids. V shed 6 bases, J shed 2 bases, and the junction held 5 bases outside the gene matches.